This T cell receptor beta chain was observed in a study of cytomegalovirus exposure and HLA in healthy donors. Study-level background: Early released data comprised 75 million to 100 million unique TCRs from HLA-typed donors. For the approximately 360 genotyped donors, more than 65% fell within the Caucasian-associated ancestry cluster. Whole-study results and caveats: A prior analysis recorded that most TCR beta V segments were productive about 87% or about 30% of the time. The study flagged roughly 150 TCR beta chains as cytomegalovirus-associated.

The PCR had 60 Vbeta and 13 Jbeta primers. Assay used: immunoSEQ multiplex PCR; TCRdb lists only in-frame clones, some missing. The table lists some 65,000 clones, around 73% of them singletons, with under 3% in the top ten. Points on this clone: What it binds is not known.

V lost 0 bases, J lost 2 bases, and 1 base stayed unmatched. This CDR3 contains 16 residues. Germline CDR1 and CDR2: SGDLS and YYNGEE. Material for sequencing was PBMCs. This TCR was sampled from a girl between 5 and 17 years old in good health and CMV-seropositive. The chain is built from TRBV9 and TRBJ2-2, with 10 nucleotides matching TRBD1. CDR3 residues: CASSVGQGANTGELFF. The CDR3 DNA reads TGTGCCAGCAGCGTAGGACAGGGGGCAAACACCGGGGAGCTGTTTTTT.